The T cell receptor (beta chain) under discussion was sequenced for a study of technical replicates of blood from several donors (TCRdb year 2017). The receptor library was made with the immunoSEQ multiplex PCR assay. The table comes from immuneACCESS by way of TCRdb, which keeps in-frame sequences with V and J called. Part of the clones is missing from these tables; in studies checked, under half for an unresolved V gene and the rest for unknown reasons. The sample table holds some 62,000 clones, of which around 87% were seen once. Approximately 5.2% of the sample comes from the top ten. The germline V gene provides CDR1 SGHVS and CDR2 FQNEAQ. V sheds 10 bases and J sheds 8 bases, leaving 18 bases between their ends. Inclusive of the bounding cysteine and phenylalanine, the CDR3 is 14 residues long. Of all the DNA, just the CDR3 is kept, 42 bases in frame from base 1. In regard to this clone: Its antigen specificity is not known. Base qualities are missing; no much larger clone stands one base away.

The sequence joins TRBV7-8 to TRBJ1-6; a tentative D call is TRBD1 (5 bases match). Sequencing was carried out using PBMCs. The clonotype comes from a human donor in good health. Some clones in this sample may be carry-over from other donors' samples. The nucleotide sequence reads TGTGCCACTAGGGGCCCGAGAATCGATTCACCCCTCCACTTT. This sequence encodes CATRGPRIDSPLHF.